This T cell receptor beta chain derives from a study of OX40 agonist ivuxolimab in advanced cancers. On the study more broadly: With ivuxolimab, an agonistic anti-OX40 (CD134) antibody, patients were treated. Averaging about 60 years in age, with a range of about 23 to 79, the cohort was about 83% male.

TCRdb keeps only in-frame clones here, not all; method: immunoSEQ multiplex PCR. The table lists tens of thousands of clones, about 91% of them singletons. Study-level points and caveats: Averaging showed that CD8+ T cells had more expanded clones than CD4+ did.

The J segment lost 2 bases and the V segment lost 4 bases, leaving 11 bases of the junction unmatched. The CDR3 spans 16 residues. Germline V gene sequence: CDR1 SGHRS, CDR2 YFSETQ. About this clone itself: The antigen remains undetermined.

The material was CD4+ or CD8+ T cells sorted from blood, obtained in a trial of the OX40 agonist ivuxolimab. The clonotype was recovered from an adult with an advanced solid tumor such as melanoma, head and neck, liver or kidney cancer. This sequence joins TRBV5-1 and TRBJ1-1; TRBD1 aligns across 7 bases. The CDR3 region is CASSPRQGLINTEAFF. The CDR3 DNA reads TGCGCCAGCAGCCCGAGACAGGGCCTAATTAACACTGAAGCTTTCTTT.